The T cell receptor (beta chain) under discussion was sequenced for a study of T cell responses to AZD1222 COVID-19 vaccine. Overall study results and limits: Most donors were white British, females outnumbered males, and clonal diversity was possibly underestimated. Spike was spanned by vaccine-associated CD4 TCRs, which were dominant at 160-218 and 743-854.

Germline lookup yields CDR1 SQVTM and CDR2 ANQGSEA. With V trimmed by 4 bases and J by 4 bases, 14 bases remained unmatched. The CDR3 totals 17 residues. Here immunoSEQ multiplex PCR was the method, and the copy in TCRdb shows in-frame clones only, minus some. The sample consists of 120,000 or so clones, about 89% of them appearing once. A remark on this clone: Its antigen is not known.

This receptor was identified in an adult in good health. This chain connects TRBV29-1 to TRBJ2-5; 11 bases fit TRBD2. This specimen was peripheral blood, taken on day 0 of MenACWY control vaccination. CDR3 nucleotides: TGCAGCGTTGTGCGGTTCGAGACTAGCGGGAAGGTAGAGACCCAGTACTTC. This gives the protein CSVVRFETSGKVETQYF.